The clone carrying this T cell receptor (beta chain) was recorded once. Its antigen is not identified. The data were obtained in a study of cytomegalovirus exposure and HLA in healthy donors. Broader study findings: The authors enumerated over 150 TCR beta chains as linked to cytomegalovirus.

Germline V CDR1 and CDR2: LNHNV, YYDKDF (reference sequence). V gave up 3 bases and J gave up 0 bases, with 5 bases separating them. The CDR3 is made up of 13 amino acids. A multiplex PCR was run with 60 Vbeta primers and 13 Jbeta primers. Method: immunoSEQ multiplex PCR; TCRdb's copy keeps in-frame clones and lacks some. The table includes 150,000 or so clones, around three quarters detected once. This clonotype was sampled from a man aged 45-65 years in good health and CMV-seropositive. Sequences were obtained from PBMCs. This chain links TRBV15 with TRBJ1-1, with D unclear. The CDR3 region is CATSRLVNTEAFF. DNA for the CDR3: TGTGCCACCAGCAGGCTAGTGAACACTGAAGCTTTCTTT.